Below are 31 T cell receptor beta chains sequenced from a single sample in a study of blood T cell repertoires in COVID-19. TCRdb keeps only in-frame clones here, not all; method: immunoSEQ multiplex PCR. The table records approximately 180,000 clones, roughly 90% of them present only once. Sample: peripheral blood. All receptors derive from a man aged 50 to 59 with acute or convalescent COVID-19.

The V call is TRBV6-6, the J call TRBJ2-2; TRBD1 might be the D (6 bases). From germline, CDR1 is MNHNY and CDR2 SVGAGI (reference sequence). CDR3 length equals 16 residues. The V gene lost 5 bases and the J gene lost 1 base, with 14 bases spanning the gap. The CDR3 sequence is CASSQGQSGNTGELFF. CDR3 DNA: TGTGCCAGCAGTCAGGGACAATCTGGGAACACCGGGGAGCTGTTTTTT.

A few counts support this clone. The chain is built from TRBV7-2 and TRBJ2-3, with 7 bases aligning to TRBD2. The junction had 5 bases not matched to a gene; V was cut back by 1 base and J by 7 bases. CDR1 SGHTA and CDR2 FQGNSA come from the germline V gene. This CDR3 has 14 amino acids. CDR3 DNA: TGTGCCAGCAGCTTAGGGTGGGAGGGCCATACGCAGTATTTT. Its translation: CASSLGWEGHTQYF.

The rearrangement links TRBV29-1 to TRBJ2-5; TRBD1 might be the D (6 bases). Germline assignment: CDR1 SQVTM and CDR2 ANQGSEA. V was shortened by 6 bases and J by 2 bases, with 16 bases between the two germline ends. The CDR3 runs 14 residues. The CDR3 sequence: CSVLSGTQQETQYF. The DNA of the CDR3 is TGCAGCGTCCTGTCTGGGACACAACAAGAGACCCAGTACTTC. Complete variable domain (other parts from reference TRBV29-1 and TRBJ2-5): SAVISQKPSRDICQRGTSLTIQCQVDSQVTMMFWYRQQPGQSLTLIATANQGSEATYESGFVIDKFPISRPNLTFSTLTVSNMSPEDSSIYLCSVLSGTQQETQYFGPGTRLLVL.

The chain joins TRBV28 to TRBJ2-1; tentative D call: TRBD2 (6 bases). V lost 5 bases, J lost 12 bases, and 32 bases lay in between. CDR3 length equals 18 residues. CDR1 is MDHEN and CDR2 is SYDVKM in the germline V gene. CDR3 protein: CASSLGSVGGTSRLRQFF. CDR3 nucleotides: TGTGCCAGCAGTCTTGGCTCTGTGGGAGGCACCTCTCGGCTTCGGCAGTTCTTC.

The rearrangement links TRBV3-1 (or the pseudogene TRBV3-2) to TRBJ1-2; tentatively, D is TRBD1 (6 bases). CDR3 length: 12 amino acids. Germline V CDR1 and CDR2: LGHDT, YNNKEL (reference sequence). The V end lost 4 bases, the J end lost 6 bases, and 9 bases lay between the germline ends. For the CDR3, the DNA is TGTGCCAGCAGCCCCAACAGGGATGGCTACACCTTC. Translated: CASSPNRDGYTF.

The chain recombines TRBV2 with TRBJ1-1; unclear D gene. Germline lookup yields CDR1 SNHLY and CDR2 FYNNEI. V was pared by 6 bases and J by 6 bases, with 20 bases between. CDR3 length equals 15 residues. CDR3 in amino acids: CASSTAGSLGSEAFF. The CDR3 DNA follows: TGTGCCAGCAGCACAGCGGGGTCCCTCGGGTCTGAAGCTTTCTTT.

This sequence joins TRBV29-1 and TRBJ2-6; 7 nucleotides match TRBD1. Per the germline V gene, CDR1 is SQVTM and CDR2 is ANQGSEA. The CDR3 extends over 17 amino acids. V lost 1 base and J lost 2; bases outside the gene matches: 8. This CDR3 is CSVEGRQGVAGANVLTF. The CDR3 DNA reads TGCAGCGTTGAAGGGCGGCAGGGGGTGGCTGGGGCCAACGTCCTGACTTTC.

This rearrangement joins TRBV28 to TRBJ1-6, with 7 bases fitting TRBD1. The CDR3 sequence is 14 residues long. Germline-derived CDR1 and CDR2 are MDHEN and SYDVKM. V lost 2 bases and J lost 8; bases outside the gene matches: 3. The CDR3 DNA reads TGTGCCAGCAGTTTAACAGGGGAGTATTCACCCCTCCACTTT. Translating it yields CASSLTGEYSPLHF.

This clone was counted a few times. V usage is TRBV7-2 and J usage is TRBJ2-3, with D possibly TRBD2 on 7 matching bases. V shed 6 bases and J shed 5 bases, with 18 bases lying between them. There are 15 residues in the CDR3. Germline CDR1 is SGHTA and CDR2 is FQGNSA. In DNA form, the CDR3 reads TGTGCCAGCAGAGAGATGCGGGGGCCAGGAGATACGCAGTATTTT. This sequence encodes CASREMRGPGDTQYF.

The V gene is TRBV11-3, the J gene TRBJ2-5; D not resolved. CDR3 size: 13 residues. Germline V lookup: CDR1 SGHNT, CDR2 YENEEA. The V end lost 5 bases, the J end lost 0 bases, and 7 bases lay between the germline ends. For the CDR3, the DNA is TGTGCCAGCAGCCGAAACAACCAAGAGACCCAGTACTTC. Translating gives CASSRNNQETQYF.

This clone was observed at least ten times. V usage is TRBV27 and J usage is TRBJ2-7; D remains unclear. The CDR3 totals 14 residues. CDR1 MNHEY and CDR2 SMNVEV come from the germline V gene (reference sequence). Trimming removed 3 bases at V and 3 bases at J, with 12 bases between. This CDR3 is CASSFLNSHYEQYF. For the CDR3, the DNA is TGTGCCAGCAGTTTTCTCAACAGTCACTACGAGCAGTACTTC.

The genes are TRBV28 and TRBJ1-3; TRBD1 is a possible D gene (5 bases). With 5 bases removed from V and 0 bases from J, the gap between germline ends came to 17 bases. Per the germline V gene, CDR1 is MDHEN and CDR2 is SYDVKM. The CDR3 totals 17 residues. Here the CDR3 reads CASSPGRLFYSGNTIYF. The CDR3 DNA is TGTGCCAGCAGTCCAGGGCGGCTGTTTTACTCTGGAAACACCATATATTTT. Together with reference TRBV28 and TRBJ1-3, the CDR3 gives the full variable domain: DVKVTQSSRYLVKRTGEKVFLECVQDMDHENMFWYRQDPGLGLRLIYFSYDVKMKEKGDIPEGYSVSREKKERFSLILESASTNQTSMYLCASSPGRLFYSGNTIYFGEGSWLTVV.

The CDR3 DNA follows: TGTGCCAGCAGCCAACTAACAGGGAGTTCGAATGAAAAACTGTTTTTT. Translating gives CASSQLTGSSNEKLFF. The chain carries TRBV3-1 (or the pseudogene TRBV3-2) and TRBJ1-4; possibly TRBD1 for D (6 bases). CDR3 length: 16 amino acids. CDR1 is LGHDT and CDR2 is YNNKEL in the germline V gene (reference sequence). The V end lost 2 bases, the J end lost 5 bases, and 15 bases lay between the germline ends.

The rearrangement joins TRBV20-1 to TRBJ2-7, with 9 nucleotides matching TRBD1. This CDR3 is built from 10 residues. With V trimmed by 4 bases and J by 11 bases, 3 bases remained unmatched. Germline CDR1 is DFQATT and CDR2 is SNEGSKA (reference sequence). DNA of the CDR3: TGCAGTGCTATCCGGGACAGGGAGTACTTC. It translates to CSAIRDREYF.

This chain links TRBV9 with TRBJ2-1, with TRBD1 identical over 8 bases. The length of the CDR3 is 14 residues. CDR1 and CDR2 (germline): SGDLS, YYNGEE. The trim removed 4 bases at V and 0 bases at J, leaving 0 bases unmatched. This chain's CDR3 is CASSTGGSYNEQFF. CDR3 DNA: TGTGCCAGCAGCACAGGGGGCTCCTACAATGAGCAGTTCTTC.

The genes are TRBV5-1 and TRBJ2-3; D might be TRBD1 (5 bases). The ends were cut back, 3 bases at V and 2 bases at J, with 10 bases in the middle. Germline V CDR1 and CDR2: SGHRS, YFSETQ. The CDR3 sequence is 14 residues long. This chain's CDR3 is CASSSGQYTDTQYF. The CDR3 nucleotides read TGCGCCAGCAGCTCCGGACAATACACAGATACGCAGTATTTT.

This rearrangement joins TRBV5-4 to TRBJ2-3; possibly TRBD2 for D (7 bases). From germline, CDR1 is SGHNT and CDR2 YYREEE (reference sequence). The V gene lost 7 bases and the J gene lost 4 bases, with 22 bases spanning the gap. The CDR3 runs to 16 residues. This CDR3 is CASSKAGGGGADTQYF. The CDR3 coding sequence is TGTGCCAGCTCTAAGGCAGGCGGAGGGGGGGCAGATACGCAGTATTTT.

The rearrangement links TRBV30 to TRBJ2-1; weak D call: TRBD2 (5 bases). The CDR3 covers 14 residues. Germline CDR1 and CDR2: GTSNPN and SVGIG (reference sequence). V was shortened by 2 bases and J by 6 bases, with 14 bases between the two germline ends. CDR3 in DNA: TGTGCCTGGAGTTTTTTTCGGGATAGCAATGAGCAGTTCTTC. Translated, it gives CAWSFFRDSNEQFF.

The V gene is TRBV11-2, the J gene TRBJ2-1; D is ambiguous. Germline CDR1 and CDR2: SGHAT and FQNNGV. This CDR3 is built from 13 residues. Trimming removed 2 bases from V and 7 bases from J, with 9 bases in between. CDR3 bases: TGTGCCAGCAGCTTATTTGGCTGGAATGAGCAGTTCTTC. As protein: CASSLFGWNEQFF.

The rearrangement links TRBV19 to TRBJ2-7, with D perhaps matching TRBD2 (5 bases). From germline, CDR1 is LNHDA and CDR2 SQIVND (reference sequence). V was clipped by 3 bases and J by 5 bases, with 11 bases between them. The CDR3 is 13 amino acids. CDR3 loop: CASSMRVKDEQYF. DNA of the CDR3: TGTGCCAGTAGTATGCGGGTGAAGGACGAGCAGTACTTC.

The chain recombines TRBV18 with TRBJ2-7, with 13 bases aligning to TRBD2. Germline lookup yields CDR1 KGHSH and CDR2 LQKENI. The CDR3 runs to 17 residues. Trimming took 3 bases from V and 3 from J; bases not matched to a gene: 8. CDR3 amino acids: CASSPVSGTSGDYEQYV. The CDR3 bases are TGTGCCAGCTCACCTGTATCGGGGACTAGCGGGGACTACGAGCAGTACGTC.

V and J are TRBV10-3 and TRBJ2-6; 9 bases line up with TRBD1. The CDR3 contains 20 residues. Trimming removed 0 bases from V and 0 bases from J; junction bases left unmatched: 9. Germline CDR1 reads ENHRY; CDR2 reads SYGVKD. The DNA of the CDR3 is TGTGCCATCAGTGAGTCTATCAGGGACAGGGCTTTCTCTGGGGCCAACGTCCTGACTTTC. This translates into CAISESIRDRAFSGANVLTF.

V and J are TRBV5-6 and TRBJ2-2, with 7 bases lining up with TRBD1. CDR3 size: 16 residues. The germline V gene has CDR1 SGHDT and CDR2 YYEEEE. Germline trimming cut 2 bases from V and 4 bases from J; bases unmatched to any gene: 8. For the CDR3, the DNA is TGTGCCAGCAGCTTAAGACAGGGCTGGGGCACCGGGGAGCTGTTTTTT. Translation gives CASSLRQGWGTGELFF.

V gene TRBV10-2 combines with J gene TRBJ2-5, with 12 bases fitting TRBD2. Germline V gene sequence: CDR1 WSHSY, CDR2 SAAADI. The J segment lost 5 bases and the V segment lost 11 bases, leaving 9 bases of the junction unmatched. The length of the CDR3 is 14 residues. CDR3 residues: CAGSSGRASETQYF. CDR3 sequence (DNA): TGCGCCGGCTCTAGCGGGAGGGCCTCGGAGACCCAGTACTTC.

This clone was seen a single time. This chain links TRBV24-1 with TRBJ2-1, with 7 positions matching TRBD1. The V and J ends lost 6 bases and 9 bases, in that order; junction bases with no gene match: 16. CDR3 length equals 16 residues. Germline lookup yields CDR1 KGHDR and CDR2 SFDVKD. The CDR3 nucleotides read TGTGCCACCAGTCCTTCCCGGGACAGCCGTACGGGTGAGCAGTTCTTC. Its translation is CATSPSRDSRTGEQFF.

The genes are TRBV5-1 and TRBJ1-2; a weak D match, TRBD1 (6 bases). The germline V gene has CDR1 SGHRS and CDR2 YFSETQ. The CDR3 sequence is 13 residues long. V lost 5 bases and J lost 2, with 10 bases in between. CDR3 sequence (DNA): TGCGCCAGCAGTTACGACAGGAACTATGGCTACACCTTC. Encoded protein: CASSYDRNYGYTF.

The rearrangement uses TRBV7-8 and TRBJ1-5, with D possibly TRBD1 on 5 matching bases. V was clipped by 3 bases and J by 4 bases, with 13 bases between them. CDR3 length: 15 amino acids. Germline-derived CDR1 and CDR2 are SGHVS and FQNEAQ. The CDR3 loop reads CASSFKAQGNQPQHF. In nucleotides, the CDR3 is TGTGCCAGCAGCTTTAAAGCCCAGGGAAATCAGCCCCAGCATTTT.

This clone was observed a single time. V is TRBV7-8 and J is TRBJ1-6; D may be TRBD1 (6 bases). Between the trimmed V and J ends, which lost 3 bases and 7 bases, there was a span of 13 bases. This CDR3 has 15 residues. Germline CDR1 is SGHVS and CDR2 is FQNEAQ. The CDR3 DNA is TGTGCCAGCAGCTTTTACAGGGATGGAAATTCACCCCTCCACTTT. It translates to CASSFYRDGNSPLHF.

The rearrangement joins TRBV5-1 to TRBJ2-1, with TRBD2 matching over 8 bases. Looked up from germline, CDR1 is SGHRS and CDR2 is YFSETQ. The CDR3 consists of 16 residues. V lost 3 bases to trimming and J lost 3 bases; unmatched junction nucleotides: 8. The CDR3 sequence is CASSSTGLGSYNEQFF. The CDR3 DNA reads TGCGCCAGCAGCTCGACGGGACTAGGGAGCTACAATGAGCAGTTCTTC.

J is TRBJ2-1 and V is TRBV11-3; D may be TRBD2 (6 bases). The CDR3 length is 12 residues. Germline lookup yields CDR1 SGHNT and CDR2 YENEEA. Trimming took off 2 bases at V and 10 bases at J, with 9 bases between the two ends. The CDR3 sequence is CASSLLSGEQFF. In DNA, the CDR3 is TGTGCCAGCAGCTTATTAAGCGGGGAGCAGTTCTTC.

This chain connects TRBV29-1 to TRBJ2-5; tentatively, D is TRBD2 (5 bases). The CDR3 has 13 residues. Trimming took 2 bases from V and 0 from J, leaving 7 bases between them. CDR1 is SQVTM, CDR2 ANQGSEA, per germline. The CDR3 is CSVERRHQETQYF. CDR3 nucleotide sequence: TGCAGCGTTGAAAGGAGGCACCAAGAGACCCAGTACTTC.